Here is one T cell receptor (beta chain) with its context. This entry comes from a study of early T cells in non-severe SARS-CoV-2 infection. TCRdb processed the 5' RACE reads anew with MiXCR; each CDR3 protein has one entry. The sample lists tens of thousands of distinct CDR3 sequences, 14% occurring once. Specimen: whole blood. This clonotype originated in an adult who was a healthcare worker with PCR-confirmed SARS-CoV-2 infection or an uninfected control (not recorded which).

CDR3 protein: CSASSLQGTEAFF. As DNA, the CDR3 is TGCAGTGCTAGCTCCCTCCAGGGAACTGAAGCTTTCTTT. V is TRBV20-1 and J is TRBJ1-1; D possibly corresponds to TRBD1 (5 bases). Germline CDR1 is DFQATT and CDR2 is SNEGSKA (reference sequence). The length of the CDR3 is 13 residues. The V and J ends lost 3 bases and 5 bases respectively, with 13 bases between them.